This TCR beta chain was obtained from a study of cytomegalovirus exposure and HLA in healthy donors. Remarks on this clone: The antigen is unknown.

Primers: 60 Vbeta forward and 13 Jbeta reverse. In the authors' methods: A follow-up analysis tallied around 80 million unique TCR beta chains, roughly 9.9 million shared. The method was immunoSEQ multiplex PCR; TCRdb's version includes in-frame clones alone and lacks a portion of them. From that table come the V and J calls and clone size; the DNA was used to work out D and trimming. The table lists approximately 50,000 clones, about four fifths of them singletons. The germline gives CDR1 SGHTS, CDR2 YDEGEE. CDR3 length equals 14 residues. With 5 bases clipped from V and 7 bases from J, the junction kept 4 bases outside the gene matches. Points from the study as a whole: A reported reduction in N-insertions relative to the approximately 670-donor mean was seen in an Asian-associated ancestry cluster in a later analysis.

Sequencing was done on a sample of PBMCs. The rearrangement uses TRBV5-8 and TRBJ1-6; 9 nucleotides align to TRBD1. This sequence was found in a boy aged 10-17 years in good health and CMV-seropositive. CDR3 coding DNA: TGTGCCAGCAGGCGGGACAGGGTAAATTCACCCCTCCACTTT. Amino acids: CASRRDRVNSPLHF.